The following is a TCR beta chain sequence with its context. The data stem from a study of T cell changes during pregnancy in multiple sclerosis. Assay used: immunoSEQ multiplex PCR; TCRdb lists only in-frame clones, some missing. Of about 50,000 clones in the sample, over 90% were seen once. CDR1 and CDR2 (germline): SEHNR, FQNEAQ (reference sequence). The germline V and J ends were trimmed by 5 bases and 0 bases, with 14 bases remaining between them. The CDR3 sequence is 17 residues long. This TCR derives from a female donor with multiple sclerosis, enrolled in a pregnancy study. This rearrangement joins TRBV7-9 to TRBJ2-6; D possibly corresponds to TRBD2 (7 bases). Sequencing was performed on CD4+ T cells from peripheral blood mononuclear cells, taken in the second trimester of pregnancy. CDR3: CASSGWGGHSGANVLTF. In nucleotides, the CDR3 is TGTGCCAGCAGCGGTTGGGGGGGCCACTCTGGGGCCAACGTCCTGACTTTC. Together with reference TRBV7-9 and TRBJ2-6, the CDR3 gives the full variable domain: DTGVSQNPRHKITKRGQNVTFRCDPISEHNRLYWYRQTLGQGPEFLTYFQNEAQLEKSRLLSDRFSAERPKGSFSTLEIQRTEQGDSAMYLCASSGWGGHSGANVLTFGAGSRLTVL.